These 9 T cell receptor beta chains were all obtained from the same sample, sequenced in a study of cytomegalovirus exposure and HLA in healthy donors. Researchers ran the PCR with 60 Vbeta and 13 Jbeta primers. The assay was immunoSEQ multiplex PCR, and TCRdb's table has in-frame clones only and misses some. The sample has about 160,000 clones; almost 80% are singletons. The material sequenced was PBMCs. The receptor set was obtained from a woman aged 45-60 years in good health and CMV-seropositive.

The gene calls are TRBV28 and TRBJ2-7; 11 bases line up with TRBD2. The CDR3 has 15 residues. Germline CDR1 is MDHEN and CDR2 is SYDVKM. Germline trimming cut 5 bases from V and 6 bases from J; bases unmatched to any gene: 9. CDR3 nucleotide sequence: TGTGCCAGCAGTGGGGGCCCTAGCGGGGGGCGCGAGCAGTACTTC. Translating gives CASSGGPSGGREQYF.

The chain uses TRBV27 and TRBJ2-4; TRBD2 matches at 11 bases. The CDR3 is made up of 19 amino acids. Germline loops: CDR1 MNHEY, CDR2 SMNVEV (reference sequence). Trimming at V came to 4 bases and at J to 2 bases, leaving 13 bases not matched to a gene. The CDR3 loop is CASSSIGHSGGASKNIQYF. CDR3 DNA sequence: TGTGCCAGCAGTTCCATTGGGCATAGCGGGGGGGCTTCCAAAAACATTCAGTACTTC.

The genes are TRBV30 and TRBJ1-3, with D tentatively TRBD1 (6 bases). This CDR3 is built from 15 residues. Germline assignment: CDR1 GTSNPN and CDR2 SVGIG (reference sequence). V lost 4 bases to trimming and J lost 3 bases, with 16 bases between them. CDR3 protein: CAWNPPGEFGNTIYF. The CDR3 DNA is TGTGCCTGGAACCCTCCAGGGGAATTTGGAAACACCATATATTTT.

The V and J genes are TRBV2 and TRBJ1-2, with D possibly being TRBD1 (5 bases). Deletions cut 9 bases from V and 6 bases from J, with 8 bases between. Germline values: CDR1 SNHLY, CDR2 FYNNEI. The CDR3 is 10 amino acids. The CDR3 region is CASTGDGYTF. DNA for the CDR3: TGTGCCAGTACAGGAGATGGCTACACCTTC.

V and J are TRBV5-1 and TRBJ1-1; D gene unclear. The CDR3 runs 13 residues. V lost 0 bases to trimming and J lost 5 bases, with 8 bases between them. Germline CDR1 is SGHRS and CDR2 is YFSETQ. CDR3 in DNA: TGCGCCAGCAGCTTGGATCGGGGTACTGAAGCTTTCTTT. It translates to CASSLDRGTEAFF.

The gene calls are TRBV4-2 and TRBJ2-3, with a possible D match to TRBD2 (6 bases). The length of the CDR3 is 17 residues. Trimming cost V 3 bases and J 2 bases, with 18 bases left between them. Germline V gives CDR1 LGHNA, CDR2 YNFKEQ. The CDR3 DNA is TGTGCCAGCAGCCACAAGTCAGGTCGGGAGCCCACAGATACGCAGTATTTT. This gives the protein CASSHKSGREPTDTQYF.

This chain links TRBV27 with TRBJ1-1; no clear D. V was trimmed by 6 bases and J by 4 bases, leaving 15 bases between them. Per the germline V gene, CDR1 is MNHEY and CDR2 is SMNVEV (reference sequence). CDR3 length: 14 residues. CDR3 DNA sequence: TGTGCCAGCAGGCAGGTGGGTTTGGGCACTGAAGCTTTCTTT. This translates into CASRQVGLGTEAFF.

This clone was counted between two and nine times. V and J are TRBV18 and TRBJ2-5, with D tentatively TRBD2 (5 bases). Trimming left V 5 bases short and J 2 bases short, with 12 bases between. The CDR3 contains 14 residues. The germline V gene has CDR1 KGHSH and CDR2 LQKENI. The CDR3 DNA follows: TGTGCCAGCTCATGGGGAGTACAGCAAGAGACCCAGTACTTC. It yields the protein CASSWGVQQETQYF.

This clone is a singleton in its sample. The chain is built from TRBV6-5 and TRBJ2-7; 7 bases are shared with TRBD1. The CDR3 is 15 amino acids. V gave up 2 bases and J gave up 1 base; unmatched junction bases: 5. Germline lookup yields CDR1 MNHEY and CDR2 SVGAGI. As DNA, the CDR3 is TGTGCCAGCAGTTACCCTCGACAGGGATCCTACGAGCAGTACTTC. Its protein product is CASSYPRQGSYEQYF.